This TCR beta chain appears in the sequencing data of a study of blood T cell repertoires in COVID-19 (dated by TCRdb to the early 2020s). Background on the whole study: Samples covering the acute and convalescent phases of COVID-19 were provided by collaborators in the United States, Italy and Spain. The prospective study material was composed of cDNA or gDNA derived from T cells, B-cell-depleted T cells, or PBMCs. The dataset comprised deeply sampled blood TCRbeta repertoires from subjects exposed to, actively infected with, or recovered from COVID-19. The repertoires were released in a freely available public database intended as a resource for research on the immune response to SARS-CoV-2. Samples came from the ongoing ImmuneRACE study (first 160 participants) plus 1,254 subjects from 6 global collaborators. Sample metadata almost always included a de-identified subject ID, COVID-19 status, age in years and sex. HLA class I and class II types, where available, came from metadata supplied by the sample provider rather than from assay-based typing. Summary of the overall study and its limitations: Clinical and demographic metadata were provided uncurated, with the amount varying by source and participant.

Enrolling through a virtual design, the prospective study's participants ranged in age from roughly 18 to 90 years and lived across 24 United States geographic areas. In the prospective study, participants were assigned to cohorts based on the clinical history participants reported in a screening survey and a study questionnaire. Recovered participants in ImmuneRACE Cohort 3 were defined as having two consecutive negative NP/OP PCR tests, clearance from a healthcare professional, or resolution of symptoms. In the prospective study, whole blood, serum and a nasopharyngeal or oropharyngeal swab were collected from each participant by mobile phlebotomists. Participants in the prospective study had the option to provide additional blood draws and questionnaires over a roughly two-month period. Blood samples from the prospective study were shipped frozen or at room temperature prior to DNA extraction.

This clone was recorded a few times. It lacks a known antigen. Base qualities are not provided; no much larger clone lies one nucleotide away. TCRbeta CDR3 regions were amplified from genomic DNA by means of the immunoSEQ Assay, a bias-controlled multiplex PCR. The paper's processing steps were these. Within the assay, amplification of reference gene primers was used to estimate how many nucleated cells each sample contained. Sequence reads were collapsed and filtered to measure the absolute abundance of every unique TCRbeta CDR3 rearrangement. For each sample, productive Simpson clonality was calculated as the square root of Simpson's diversity index over productive rearrangements. In its TCRdb copy, this immuneACCESS table keeps in-frame sequences only and misses some clones. Where compared with another copy, unresolved V genes explain less than half of these, and the others have no known cause. V, J and clone size are taken as reported in that table, and D and trimming were inferred from the DNA itself. The sample has roughly 520,000 clones on record, roughly 88% of them singletons. 1.5% to 2% of the sample belongs to the ten largest clones.

Trimming removed 2 bases from V and 5 bases from J, leaving 6 bases between the germline ends. According to the germline V gene, CDR1 reads MNHEY and CDR2 reads SVGEGT. The CDR3 measures 12 amino acids from cysteine to phenylalanine. The kept DNA is CDR3 alone, 36 bases in frame from the first base. The sequence derives from a middle-aged woman who had recovered from COVID-19. The sequenced material came from PBMCs or T cells enriched from blood (not recorded which). The chain couples TRBV6-2 or TRBV6-3 to TRBJ1-2; no D gene call is confident. The sequence in DNA is TGTGCCAGCAGTTACATTTCATATGGCTACACCTTC. This is translated as CASSYISYGYTF.